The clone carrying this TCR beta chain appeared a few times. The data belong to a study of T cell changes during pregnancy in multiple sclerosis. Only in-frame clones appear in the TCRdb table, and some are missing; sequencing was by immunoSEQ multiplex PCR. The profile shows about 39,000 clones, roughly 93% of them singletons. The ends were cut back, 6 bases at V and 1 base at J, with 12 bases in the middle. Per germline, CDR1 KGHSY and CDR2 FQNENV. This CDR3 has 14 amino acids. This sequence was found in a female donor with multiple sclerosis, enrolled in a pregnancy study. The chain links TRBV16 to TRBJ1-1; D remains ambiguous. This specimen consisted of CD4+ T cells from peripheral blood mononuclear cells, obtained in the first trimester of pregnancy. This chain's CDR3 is CASRRGQENTEAFF. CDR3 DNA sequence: TGTGCCAGCAGAAGAGGGCAAGAGAACACTGAAGCTTTCTTT.